The clone carrying this T cell receptor (beta chain) has a count of ten or more. Its antigen remains unknown. CDR3-region Arm-PCR and iRepertoire HTBI primers produced the TCR beta libraries. In the authors' methods: In the combined samples, some 59 TRBV and approximately 15 TRBJ segments were identified. TCRdb analysed the multiplex PCR reads with MiXCR anew, one entry per CDR3 protein. In this record, the V and J calls reflect TCRdb's handling and not the investigators' own analysis. This sample carries around 400,000 distinct CDR3 sequences, over 9.5% of them seen once, and the ten largest clones take approximately 17%. The record originates from a study of regulatory T cells in long-lasting Graves disease. Study-wide context: Graves' cases, newly diagnosed, had used antithyroid drugs under 3 months.

Trimming pared 4 bases from V and 4 bases from J, leaving 7 bases between. This CDR3 is 13 amino acids long. The germline V gene encodes CDR1 SGHDN and CDR2 FVKESK. General observations from the study: Favored gene segments in persistent disease were TRBV28, TRBJ1-2 and TRBJ2-5. Patients whose Graves' disease persisted exhibited lower TCR diversity than those newly diagnosed.

The sample's time point: newly diagnosed GD, antithyroid drugs for less than 3 months. The authors made the TCR library using RNA they extracted from PBMCs. This same sample was also part of a study on T cells in Graves' hyperthyroidism and ophthalmopathy.

The receptor's source is a woman aged 18-29 years with Graves disease. The rearrangement joins TRBV14 to TRBJ2-2; D ambiguous. Material: peripheral blood mononuclear cells (PBMCs), obtained at new diagnosis, from a patient treated with antithyroid drugs. As DNA, the CDR3 is TGTGCCAGCAGCCCGTTGGCCACCGGGGAGCTGTTTTTT. This translates into CASSPLATGELFF.